This TCR beta chain emerged from a study of regulatory T cells in long-lasting Graves disease. A few counts support this clonotype. Arm-PCR of CDR3 regions with iRepertoire HTBI primers generated TCR beta libraries. MiXCR, run by TCRdb on the multiplex PCR reads, gives a single entry per CDR3 protein. The table has around 450,000 distinct CDR3 sequences, under 15% seen once. Germline V gene data show CDR1 as SEHNR and CDR2 as FQNEAQ (reference sequence). The V gene end was trimmed by 6 bases and the J gene end by 6 bases; junction bases not matched to a gene: 8. The CDR3 is 13 amino acids. Time point described: newly diagnosed GD, antithyroid drugs for less than 3 months. The TCR library was made from RNA that had been extracted from PBMCs in TRIzol. The same specimen was also included in a second study, on T cells in Graves' hyperthyroidism and ophthalmopathy.

The chain joins TRBV7-9 to TRBJ2-7, with 7 nucleotides matching TRBD2. This sequence was found in a woman under 40 with Graves disease. The sequences come from peripheral blood mononuclear cells (PBMCs), collected at new diagnosis, from a patient treated with antithyroid drugs. The CDR3 here is CASRPTSFGEQYF. CDR3 DNA sequence: TGTGCCAGCAGACCGACTAGCTTCGGCGAGCAGTACTTC.